The source of this T cell receptor (beta chain) is a study of T cell changes during pregnancy in multiple sclerosis. TCRdb keeps only in-frame clones here, not all; method: immunoSEQ multiplex PCR. The sample includes 53,000 or so clones, roughly 94% of them seen just once. The clonotype comes from a female donor with multiple sclerosis, enrolled in a pregnancy study. The sample consisted of CD4+ T cells from peripheral blood mononuclear cells, taken in the second trimester of pregnancy.

The CDR3 here is CASSNQGAYEQYF. DNA for the CDR3: TGTGCCAGTAGCAATCAAGGGGCCTACGAGCAGTACTTC. The genes are TRBV19 and TRBJ2-7; tentative D call: TRBD1 (5 bases). CDR1 is LNHDA and CDR2 is SQIVND in the germline V gene (reference sequence). V lost 6 bases, J lost 2 bases, and 11 bases lay in between. The CDR3 has 13 residues.